This T cell receptor beta chain stems from a study of blood T cells in healthy people across ages. Investigators took ten milliliters of peripheral blood from every donor. With each sample, at least 5.5 micrograms of total RNA were extracted. This clonotype was seen a few times. A sample-barcoded 5' primer and a J-beta primer mix were used in a second PCR of roughly 7 to 12 cycles. TCRdb processed the 5' RACE reads anew with MiXCR; each CDR3 protein has one entry. The sample includes just over 800,000 distinct CDR3 sequences, 55% to 65% of them seen just once. This TCR was recovered from a man aged 25 to 45 in good health. Sequenced: blood.

The CDR3 reads CASSPRHGLATTSYEQYF. Here the CDR3 DNA reads TGTGCCAGCAGCCCCCGCCATGGACTAGCGACCACTTCCTACGAGCAGTACTTC. J is TRBJ2-7 and V is TRBV7-2; 9 nucleotides line up with TRBD2. V lost 5 bases to trimming and J lost 1 base; unmatched junction nucleotides: 15. CDR3 length: 18 residues. Germline assignment: CDR1 SGHTA and CDR2 FQGNSA.